The clone carrying this T cell receptor (beta chain) was counted many times. Its antigen is unknown. CDR1 and CDR2 from the germline V gene are MGHRA and YSYEKL. The V and J ends lost 4 bases and 4 bases, in that order; junction bases with no gene match: 21. The CDR3 extends over 19 amino acids. What the library attached to individual cDNA molecules were unique molecular identifiers. TCRdb used MiXCR to reprocess the RACE reads, holding one entry per CDR3 protein. The sample gives about 84,000 distinct CDR3 sequences, more than 9% of which show up once; roughly 5% is in the top ten. The sample comes from a study of human T cells and chemical hapten exposure. On the study more broadly: All patients underwent weekly scalp dosing with diphenylcyclopropenone for the full roughly 25-week study. Largely, small differences in pooled library volume made per-sample TCR yields vary.

Documented time point: patch test 2, 6 weeks after DPC sensitization. Described treatment: therapeutic diphenylcyclopropenone sensitization with weekly scalp DPC. Whole-study findings and limits: There was alopecia in the donors, so their immune response may differ from that of healthy people.

The V and J genes are TRBV4-1 and TRBJ2-7; 8 bases align to TRBD1. This specimen consisted of whole blood, obtained in connection with sensitization to the hapten diphenylcyclopropenone (DPC). The clonotype was recovered from a woman in her 50s with alopecia areata. Some clones in this sample may be carry-over from other donors' samples. The CDR3 sequence: CASSPLRAGRPGQEYEQYF. DNA of the CDR3: TGCGCCAGCAGCCCCCTCAGGGCAGGGAGGCCGGGACAGGAATACGAGCAGTACTTC.